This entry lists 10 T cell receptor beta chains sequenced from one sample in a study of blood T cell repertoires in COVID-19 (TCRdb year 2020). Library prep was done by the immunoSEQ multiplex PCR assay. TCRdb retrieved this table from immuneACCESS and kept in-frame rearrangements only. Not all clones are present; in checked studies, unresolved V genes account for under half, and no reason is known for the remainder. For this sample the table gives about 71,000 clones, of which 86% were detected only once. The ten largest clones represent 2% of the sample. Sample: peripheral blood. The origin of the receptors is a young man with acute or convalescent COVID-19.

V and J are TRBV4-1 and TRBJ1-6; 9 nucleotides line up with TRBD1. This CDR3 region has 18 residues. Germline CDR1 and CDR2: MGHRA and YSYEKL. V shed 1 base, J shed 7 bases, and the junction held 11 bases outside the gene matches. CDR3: CASSQVERSGTGNSPLHF. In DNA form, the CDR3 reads TGCGCCAGCAGCCAAGTCGAGAGGTCCGGGACAGGGAATTCACCCCTCCACTTT.

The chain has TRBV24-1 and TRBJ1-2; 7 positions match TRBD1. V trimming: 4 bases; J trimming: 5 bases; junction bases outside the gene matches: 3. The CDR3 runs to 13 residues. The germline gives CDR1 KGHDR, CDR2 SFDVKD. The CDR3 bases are TGTGCCACCAGTGACGGGGGACAGTATGGCTACACCTTC. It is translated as CATSDGGQYGYTF.

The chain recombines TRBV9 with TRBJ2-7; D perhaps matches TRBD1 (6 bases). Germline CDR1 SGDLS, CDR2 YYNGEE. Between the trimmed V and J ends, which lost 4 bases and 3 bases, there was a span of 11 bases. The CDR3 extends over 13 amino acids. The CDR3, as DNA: TGTGCCAGCAGCCAAGGGGGAAACTACGAGCAGTACTTC. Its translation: CASSQGGNYEQYF.

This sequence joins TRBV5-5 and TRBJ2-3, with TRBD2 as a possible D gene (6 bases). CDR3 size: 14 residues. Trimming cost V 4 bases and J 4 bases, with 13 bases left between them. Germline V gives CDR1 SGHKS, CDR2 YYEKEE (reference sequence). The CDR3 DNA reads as TGTGCCAGCAGCGGAGTTGGAGGGGCAGATACGCAGTATTTT. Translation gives CASSGVGGADTQYF.

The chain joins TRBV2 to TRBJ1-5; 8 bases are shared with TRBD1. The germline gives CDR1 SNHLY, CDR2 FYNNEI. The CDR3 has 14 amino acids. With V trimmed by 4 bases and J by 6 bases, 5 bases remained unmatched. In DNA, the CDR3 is TGTGCCAGCAGTGGACAGGGGAATGGTCAGCCCCAGCATTTT. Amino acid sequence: CASSGQGNGQPQHF.

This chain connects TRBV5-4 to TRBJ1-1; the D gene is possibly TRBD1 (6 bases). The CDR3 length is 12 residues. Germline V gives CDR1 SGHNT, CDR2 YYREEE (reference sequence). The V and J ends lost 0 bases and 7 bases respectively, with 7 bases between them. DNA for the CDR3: TGTGCCAGCAGCTTGGAGGACAGTGAAGCTTTCTTT. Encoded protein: CASSLEDSEAFF.

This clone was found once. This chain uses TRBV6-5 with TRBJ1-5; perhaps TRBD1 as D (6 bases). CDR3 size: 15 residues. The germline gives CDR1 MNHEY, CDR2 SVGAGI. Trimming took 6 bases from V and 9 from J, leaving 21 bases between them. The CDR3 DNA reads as TGTGCCAGCAGACGCAGGGGACCCCTCGGACGGCCCCAGCATTTT. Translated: CASRRRGPLGRPQHF.

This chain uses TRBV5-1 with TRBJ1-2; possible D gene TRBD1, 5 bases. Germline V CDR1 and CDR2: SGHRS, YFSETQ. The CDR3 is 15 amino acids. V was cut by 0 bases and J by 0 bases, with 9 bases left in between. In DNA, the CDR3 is TGCGCCAGCAGCTTGGCCGGACACACTAACTATGGCTACACCTTC. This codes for CASSLAGHTNYGYTF. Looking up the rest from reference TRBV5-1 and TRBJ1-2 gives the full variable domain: KAGVTQTPRYLIKTRGQQVTLSCSPISGHRSVSWYQQTPGQGLQFLFEYFSETQRNKGNFPGRFSGRQFSNSRSEMNVSTLELGDSALYLCASSLAGHTNYGYTFGSGTRLTVV.

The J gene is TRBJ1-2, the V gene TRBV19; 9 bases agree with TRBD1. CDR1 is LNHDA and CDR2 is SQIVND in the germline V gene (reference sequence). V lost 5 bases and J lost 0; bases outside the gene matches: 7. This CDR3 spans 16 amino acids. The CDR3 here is CASSQNRGHSNYGYTF. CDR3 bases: TGTGCCAGTAGTCAGAACAGGGGGCATTCTAACTATGGCTACACCTTC.

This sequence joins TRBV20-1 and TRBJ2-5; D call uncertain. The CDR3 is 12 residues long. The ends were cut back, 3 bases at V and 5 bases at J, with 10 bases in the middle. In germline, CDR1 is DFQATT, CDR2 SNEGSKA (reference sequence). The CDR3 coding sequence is TGCAGTGCTAGTCGTAGCTGGGAGACCCAGTACTTC. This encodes CSASRSWETQYF.